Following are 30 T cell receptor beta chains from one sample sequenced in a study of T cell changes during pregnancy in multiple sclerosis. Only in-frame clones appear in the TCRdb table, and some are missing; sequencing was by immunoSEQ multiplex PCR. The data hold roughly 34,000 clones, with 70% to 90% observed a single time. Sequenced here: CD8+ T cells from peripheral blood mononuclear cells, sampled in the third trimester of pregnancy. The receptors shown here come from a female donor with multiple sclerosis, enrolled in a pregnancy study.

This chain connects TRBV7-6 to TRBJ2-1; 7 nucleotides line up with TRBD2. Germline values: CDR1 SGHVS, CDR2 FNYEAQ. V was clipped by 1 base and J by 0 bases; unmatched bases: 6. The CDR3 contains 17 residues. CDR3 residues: CASSLVIAGSSYNEQFF. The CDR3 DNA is TGTGCCAGCAGCTTAGTAATAGCGGGCAGCTCCTACAATGAGCAGTTCTTC.

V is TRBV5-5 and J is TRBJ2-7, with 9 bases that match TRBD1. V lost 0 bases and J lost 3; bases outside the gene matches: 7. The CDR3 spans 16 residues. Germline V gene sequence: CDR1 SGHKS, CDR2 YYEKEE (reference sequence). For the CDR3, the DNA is TGTGCCAGCAGCTTGGAGGGGACAGGGCCCTTCTACGAGCAGTACTTC. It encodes CASSLEGTGPFYEQYF.

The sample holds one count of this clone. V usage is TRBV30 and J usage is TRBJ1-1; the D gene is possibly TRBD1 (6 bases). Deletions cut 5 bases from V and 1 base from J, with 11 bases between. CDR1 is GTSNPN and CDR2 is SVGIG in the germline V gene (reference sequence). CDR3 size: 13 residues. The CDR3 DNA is TGTGCCTGGCGCGAACAGGGGAACACTGAAGCTTTCTTT. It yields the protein CAWREQGNTEAFF.

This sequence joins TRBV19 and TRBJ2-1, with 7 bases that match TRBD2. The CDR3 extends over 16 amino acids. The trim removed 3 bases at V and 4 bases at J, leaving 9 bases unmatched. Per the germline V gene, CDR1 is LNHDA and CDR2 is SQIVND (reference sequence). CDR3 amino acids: CASSIGAASGYNEQFF. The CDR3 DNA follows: TGTGCCAGTAGTATCGGCGCGGCTAGCGGATACAATGAGCAGTTCTTC.

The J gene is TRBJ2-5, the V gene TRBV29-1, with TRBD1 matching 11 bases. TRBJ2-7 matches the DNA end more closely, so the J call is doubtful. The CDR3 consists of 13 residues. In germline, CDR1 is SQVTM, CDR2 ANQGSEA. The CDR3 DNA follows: TGCAGCGTGTGGGGGACAGGGGGCTACGAGCAGTACTTC. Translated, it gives CSVWGTGGYEQYF.

The CDR3 DNA is TGTGCCAGCAGTACACGGGACAGCCTTAATTCACCCCTCCACTTT. It specifies CASSTRDSLNSPLHF. The chain couples TRBV5-6 to TRBJ1-6, with 7 bases identical to TRBD1. The V gene end was trimmed by 5 bases and the J gene end by 6 bases; junction bases not matched to a gene: 8. The CDR3 is made up of 15 amino acids. The germline V gene has CDR1 SGHDT and CDR2 YYEEEE. Complete variable domain (other parts from reference TRBV5-6 and TRBJ1-6): DAGVTQSPTHLIKTRGQQVTLRCSPKSGHDTVSWYQQALGQGPQFIFQYYEEEERQRGNFPDRFSGHQFPNYSSELNVNALLLGDSALYLCASSTRDSLNSPLHFGNGTRLTVT.

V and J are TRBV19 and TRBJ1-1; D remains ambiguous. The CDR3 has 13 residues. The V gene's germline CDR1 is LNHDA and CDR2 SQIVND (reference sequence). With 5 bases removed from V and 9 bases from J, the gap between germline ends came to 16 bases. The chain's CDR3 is CASSLSGEPKAFF. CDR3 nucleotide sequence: TGTGCCAGTAGTCTCTCCGGAGAACCAAAAGCTTTCTTT.

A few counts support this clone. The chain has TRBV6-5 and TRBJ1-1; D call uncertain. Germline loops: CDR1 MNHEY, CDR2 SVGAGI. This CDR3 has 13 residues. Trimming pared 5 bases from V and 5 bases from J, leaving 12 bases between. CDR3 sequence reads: CASSTVVRTEAFF. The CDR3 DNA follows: TGTGCCAGCAGTACCGTAGTGAGGACTGAAGCTTTCTTT.

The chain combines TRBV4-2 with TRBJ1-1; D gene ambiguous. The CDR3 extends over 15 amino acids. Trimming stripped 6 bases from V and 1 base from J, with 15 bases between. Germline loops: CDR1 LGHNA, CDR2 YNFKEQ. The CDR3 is CASREAATGNTEAFF. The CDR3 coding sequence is TGTGCCAGCAGAGAGGCAGCCACCGGGAACACTGAAGCTTTCTTT.

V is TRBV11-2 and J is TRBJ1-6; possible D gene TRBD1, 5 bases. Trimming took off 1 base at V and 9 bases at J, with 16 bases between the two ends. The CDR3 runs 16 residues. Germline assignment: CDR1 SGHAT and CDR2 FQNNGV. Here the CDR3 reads CASSLGGLGAASPLHF. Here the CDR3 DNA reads TGTGCCAGCAGCTTAGGAGGACTAGGGGCGGCTTCACCCCTCCACTTT. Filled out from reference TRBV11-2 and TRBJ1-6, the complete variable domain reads EAGVAQSPRYKIIEKRQSVAFWCNPISGHATLYWYQQILGQGPKLLIQFQNNGVVDDSQLPKDRFSAERLKGVDSTLKIQPAKLEDSAVYLCASSLGGLGAASPLHFGNGTRLTVT.

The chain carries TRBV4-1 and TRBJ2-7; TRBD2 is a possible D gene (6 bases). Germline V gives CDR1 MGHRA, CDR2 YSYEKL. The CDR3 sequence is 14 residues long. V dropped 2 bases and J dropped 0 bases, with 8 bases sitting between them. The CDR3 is CASSQIADSYEQYF. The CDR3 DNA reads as TGCGCCAGCAGCCAAATAGCGGACTCCTACGAGCAGTACTTC.

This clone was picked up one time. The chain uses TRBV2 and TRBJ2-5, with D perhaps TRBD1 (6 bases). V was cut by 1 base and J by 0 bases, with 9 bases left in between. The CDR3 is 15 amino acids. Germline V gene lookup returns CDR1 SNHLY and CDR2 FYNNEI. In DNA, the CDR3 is TGTGCCAGCAGTGAAGAGGACAGCTACCAAGAGACCCAGTACTTC. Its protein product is CASSEEDSYQETQYF. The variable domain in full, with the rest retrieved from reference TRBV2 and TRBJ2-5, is EPEVTQTPSHQVTQMGQEVILRCVPISNHLYFYWYRQILGQKVEFLVSFYNNEISEKSEIFDDQFSVERPDGSNFTLKIRSTKLEDSAMYFCASSEEDSYQETQYFGPGTRLLVL.

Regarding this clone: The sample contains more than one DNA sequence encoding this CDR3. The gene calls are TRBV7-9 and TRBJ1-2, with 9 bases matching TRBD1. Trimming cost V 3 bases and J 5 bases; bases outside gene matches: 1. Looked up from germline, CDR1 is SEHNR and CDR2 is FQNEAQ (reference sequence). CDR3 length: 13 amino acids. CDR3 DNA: TGTGCCAGCAGCTTGGGGACAGGGTATGGCTACACCTTC. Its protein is CASSLGTGYGYTF.

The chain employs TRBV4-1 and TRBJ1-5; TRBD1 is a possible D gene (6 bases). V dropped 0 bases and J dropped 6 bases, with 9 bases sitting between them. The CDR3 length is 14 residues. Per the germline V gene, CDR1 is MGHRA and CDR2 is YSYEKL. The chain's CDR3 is CASSQEQGLQPQHF. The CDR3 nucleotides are TGCGCCAGCAGCCAAGAACAGGGTCTTCAGCCCCAGCATTTT.

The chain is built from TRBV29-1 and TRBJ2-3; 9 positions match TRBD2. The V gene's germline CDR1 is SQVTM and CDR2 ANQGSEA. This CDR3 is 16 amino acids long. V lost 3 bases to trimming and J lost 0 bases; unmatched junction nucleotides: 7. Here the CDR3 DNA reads TGCAGCGTTGATTCGAGCGGGGGGTATAGCACAGATACGCAGTATTTT. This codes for CSVDSSGGYSTDTQYF.

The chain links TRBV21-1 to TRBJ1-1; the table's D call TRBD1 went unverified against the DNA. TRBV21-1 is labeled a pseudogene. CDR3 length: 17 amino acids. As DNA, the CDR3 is TGTGCCAGCAGCAACGCCCTACCCGGGACAGGGGCCACTGAAGCTTTCTTT. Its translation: CASSNALPGTGATEAFF.

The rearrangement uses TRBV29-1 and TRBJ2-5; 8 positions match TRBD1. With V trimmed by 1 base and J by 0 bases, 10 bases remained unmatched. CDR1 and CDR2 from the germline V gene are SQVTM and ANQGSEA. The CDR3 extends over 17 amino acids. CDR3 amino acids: CSVEVGRTGTYQETQYF. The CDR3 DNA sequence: TGCAGCGTTGAAGTAGGTCGGACAGGGACCTACCAAGAGACCCAGTACTTC.

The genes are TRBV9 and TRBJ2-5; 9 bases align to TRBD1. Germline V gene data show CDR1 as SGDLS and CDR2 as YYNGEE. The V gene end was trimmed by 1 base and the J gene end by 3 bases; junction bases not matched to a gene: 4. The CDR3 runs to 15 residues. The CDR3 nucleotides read TGTGCCAGCAGCGTATCGACAGGGGGAAAAGAGACCCAGTACTTC. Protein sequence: CASSVSTGGKETQYF.

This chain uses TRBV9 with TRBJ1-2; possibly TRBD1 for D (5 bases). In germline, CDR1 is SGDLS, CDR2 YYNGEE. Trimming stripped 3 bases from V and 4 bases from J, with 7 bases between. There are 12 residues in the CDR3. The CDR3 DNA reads TGTGCCAGCAGCGCGGGGGTCTATGGCTACACCTTC. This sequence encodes CASSAGVYGYTF.

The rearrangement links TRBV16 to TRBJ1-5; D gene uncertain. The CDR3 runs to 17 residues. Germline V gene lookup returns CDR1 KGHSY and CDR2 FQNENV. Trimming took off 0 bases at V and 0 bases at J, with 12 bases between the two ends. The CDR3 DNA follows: TGTGCCAGCAGCCAATCCCTTACAGATTATAGCAATCAGCCCCAGCATTTT. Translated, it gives CASSQSLTDYSNQPQHF.

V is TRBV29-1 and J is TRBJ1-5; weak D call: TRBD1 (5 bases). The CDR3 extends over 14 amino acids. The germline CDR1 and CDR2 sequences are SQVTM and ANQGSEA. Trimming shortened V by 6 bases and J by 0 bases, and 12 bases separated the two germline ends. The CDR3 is CSVVLGGSNQPQHF. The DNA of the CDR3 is TGCAGCGTGGTTTTGGGGGGTAGCAATCAGCCCCAGCATTTT.

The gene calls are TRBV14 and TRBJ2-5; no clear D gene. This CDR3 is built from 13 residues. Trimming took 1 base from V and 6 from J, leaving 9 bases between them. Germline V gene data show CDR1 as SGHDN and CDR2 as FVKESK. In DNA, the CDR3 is TGTGCCAGCAGCCAAGGGGTGAGGAAGACCCAGTACTTC. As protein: CASSQGVRKTQYF.

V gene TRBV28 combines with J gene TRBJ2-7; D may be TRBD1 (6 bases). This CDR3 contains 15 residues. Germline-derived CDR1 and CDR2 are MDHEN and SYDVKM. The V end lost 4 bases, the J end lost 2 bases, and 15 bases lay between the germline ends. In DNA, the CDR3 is TGTGCCAGCAGTTCAGGGGAGATCAAGGCCTACGAGCAGTACTTC. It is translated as CASSSGEIKAYEQYF. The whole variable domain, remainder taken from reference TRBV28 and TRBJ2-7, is DVKVTQSSRYLVKRTGEKVFLECVQDMDHENMFWYRQDPGLGLRLIYFSYDVKMKEKGDIPEGYSVSREKKERFSLILESASTNQTSMYLCASSSGEIKAYEQYFGPGTRLTVT.

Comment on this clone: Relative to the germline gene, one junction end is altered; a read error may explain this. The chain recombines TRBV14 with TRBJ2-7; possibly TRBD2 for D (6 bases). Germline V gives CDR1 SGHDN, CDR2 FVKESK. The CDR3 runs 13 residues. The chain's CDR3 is CASSQDQAGHLAF. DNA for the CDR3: TGTGCCAGCAGCCAAGATCAAGCGGGCCACCTTGCGTTC.

CDR3 in amino acids: CASMPWGPRLYGYTF. The CDR3 coding sequence is TGTGCCAGCATGCCCTGGGGGCCGCGGCTCTATGGCTACACCTTC. This chain connects TRBV5-6 to TRBJ1-2, with a tentative D call TRBD1 (6 bases). The CDR3 is made up of 15 amino acids. Between the trimmed V and J ends, which lost 6 bases and 4 bases, there was a span of 19 bases. Germline V CDR1 and CDR2: SGHDT, YYEEEE.

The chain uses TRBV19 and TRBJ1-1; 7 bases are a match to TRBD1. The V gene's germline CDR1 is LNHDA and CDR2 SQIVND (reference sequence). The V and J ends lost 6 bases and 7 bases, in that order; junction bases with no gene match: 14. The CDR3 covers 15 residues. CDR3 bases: TGTGCCAGTAGCCAGTGGGCAGGGGGAGACATTGAAGCTTTCTTT. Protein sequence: CASSQWAGGDIEAFF.

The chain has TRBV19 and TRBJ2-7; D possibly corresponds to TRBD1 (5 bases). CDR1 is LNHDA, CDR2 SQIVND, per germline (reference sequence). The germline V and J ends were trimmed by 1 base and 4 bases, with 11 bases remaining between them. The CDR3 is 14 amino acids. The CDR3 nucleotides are TGTGCCAGTAGTATAGGACAGCAAAGTTACGAGCAGTACTTC. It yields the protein CASSIGQQSYEQYF.

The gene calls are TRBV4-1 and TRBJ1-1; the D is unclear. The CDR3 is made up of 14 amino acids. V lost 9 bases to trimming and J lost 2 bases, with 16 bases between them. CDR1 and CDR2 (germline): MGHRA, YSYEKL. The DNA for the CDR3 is TGCGCCAGTACCACTTGGGCCACTAACACTGAAGCTTTCTTT. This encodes CASTTWATNTEAFF.

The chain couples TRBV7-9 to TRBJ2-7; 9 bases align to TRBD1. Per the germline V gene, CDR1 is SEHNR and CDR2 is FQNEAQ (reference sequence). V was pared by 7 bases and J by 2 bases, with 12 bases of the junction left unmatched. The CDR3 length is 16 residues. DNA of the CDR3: TGTGCCAGCACCCCCTCGATAGGGGACAGGGCCTACGAGCAGTACTTC. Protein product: CASTPSIGDRAYEQYF.

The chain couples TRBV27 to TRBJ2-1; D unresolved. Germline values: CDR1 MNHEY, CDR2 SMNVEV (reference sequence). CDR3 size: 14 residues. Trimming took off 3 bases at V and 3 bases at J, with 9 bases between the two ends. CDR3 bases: TGTGCCAGCAGTTTCTCCGTTAGCTACAATGAGCAGTTCTTC. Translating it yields CASSFSVSYNEQFF.